This is a list of T cell receptor beta chains from one sample in a study of CD8 T cells in ankylosing spondylitis. TCRdb re-called the 5' RACE reads with MiXCR, one entry per CDR3 protein. The table shows about 140,000 distinct CDR3 sequences, with under 35% occurring only once. Sequenced sample: synovial fluid, either unsorted or a sorted T cell fraction (not recorded which). The receptors were sampled from a male donor with ankylosing spondylitis. CDR3s include the opening cysteine and the closing phenylalanine or tryptophan. Each record gives: CDR3 length, D gene, clone size, J gene, V gene, CDR3 DNA, CDR3 protein. D genes are given only for firm matches. Only part of the rows carry a size: once, few, many, or a class if the clone is expanded.

12,-,-,TRBJ2-3,TRBV6-2/TRBV6-3,TGTGCCAGCAAGGCTACGGGAGATACGCAGTATTTT,CASKATGDTQYF
15,TRBD2,-,TRBJ2-1,TRBV2,TGTGCCAGCAGAATAGCGGGATCCTCCTACAATGAGCAGTTCTTC,CASRIAGSSYNEQFF
15,TRBD1,-,TRBJ1-1,TRBV24-1,TGTGCCACCAGTGACGGACAGGGGGCGAACACTGAAGCTTTCTTT,CATSDGQGANTEAFF
17,TRBD2,-,TRBJ2-1,TRBV28,TGTGCCAGCAGAGCGGGACTAGCGGGACGAACTTCCAATGAGCAGTTCTTC,CASRAGLAGRTSNEQFF
12,-,-,TRBJ1-2,TRBV7-9,TGTGCCAGCAGCCACCCCTACTATGGCTACACCTTC,CASSHPYYGYTF
15,TRBD2,-,TRBJ2-1,TRBV5-1,TGCGCCAGCAGCATTCCGGGACTAGTCCCCCATGAGCAGTTCTTC,CASSIPGLVPHEQFF
16,TRBD2,many,TRBJ2-2,TRBV29-1,TGCAGCGGCTCCGGGACTAGCGGGGGGAACACCGGGGAGCTGTTTTTT,CSGSGTSGGNTGELFF
17,TRBD1,few,TRBJ2-7,TRBV28,TGTGCCAGCAGTTATGGAGGTTTACGGACAGGGCTCTACGAGCAGTACTTC,CASSYGGLRTGLYEQYF
17,TRBD2,-,TRBJ2-1,TRBV27,TGTGCCAGCAGTTTTGTCGGGGGGACCAATAAAAACAATGAGCAGTTCTTC,CASSFVGGTNKNNEQFF
14,-,few,TRBJ1-5,TRBV12-3/TRBV12-4,TGTGCCAGCAGTTCGGACGGAAGCAATCAGCCCCAGCATTTT,CASSSDGSNQPQHF
15,TRBD1,many,TRBJ2-1,TRBV5-1,TGCGCCAGCAGCTTGCGGACAGGGGATTACAATGAGCAGTTCTTC,CASSLRTGDYNEQFF
13,-,-,TRBJ2-2,TRBV6-1,TGTGCCAGCAGGCAAAGGGACACCGGGGAGCTGTTTTTT,CASRQRDTGELFF
16,-,once,TRBJ2-2,TRBV6-1,TGTGCCAGCAGTGAAGTGCTAGCGACGAACACCGGGGAGCTGTTTTTT,CASSEVLATNTGELFF